This T cell receptor beta chain was found in a study of human T cells and chemical hapten exposure. Overall study: Epicutaneous patch tests delivered 0.01% DPC to the upper back, with evaluation at 6 days. Patients, mostly women, had alopecia areata, alopecia totalis or alopecia universalis.

Trimming left V 4 bases short and J 9 bases short, with 13 bases between. Germline-derived CDR1 and CDR2 are MGHDK and SYGVNS. There are 13 residues in the CDR3. This sample's time point: pre-sensitization, week 0. Sample treatment: therapeutic diphenylcyclopropenone sensitization with weekly scalp DPC. At patch-test visits, sampling came before the patch test. In the source study's methods: TCRs per sample had a median of around 96,000 and ranged from about 20,000 to 700,000. TCRdb itself ran the RACE reads through MiXCR, one entry per CDR3 protein. The V and J calls come from TCRdb's annotation, not from the publication. This sample has around 260,000 distinct CDR3 sequences; 7% to 10% occur once, and the top ten carry 2% to 2.5%.

The receptor was derived from a woman aged 40 to 50 with alopecia areata. Some clones in this sample may be carry-over from other donors' samples. The sequencing used whole blood, collected in connection with sensitization to the hapten diphenylcyclopropenone (DPC). V and J are TRBV25-1 and TRBJ1-5, with D uncertain. CDR3 sequence reads: CASSGQAVGPQHF. In DNA form, the CDR3 reads TGTGCCAGCAGTGGTCAGGCCGTGGGGCCCCAGCATTTT.